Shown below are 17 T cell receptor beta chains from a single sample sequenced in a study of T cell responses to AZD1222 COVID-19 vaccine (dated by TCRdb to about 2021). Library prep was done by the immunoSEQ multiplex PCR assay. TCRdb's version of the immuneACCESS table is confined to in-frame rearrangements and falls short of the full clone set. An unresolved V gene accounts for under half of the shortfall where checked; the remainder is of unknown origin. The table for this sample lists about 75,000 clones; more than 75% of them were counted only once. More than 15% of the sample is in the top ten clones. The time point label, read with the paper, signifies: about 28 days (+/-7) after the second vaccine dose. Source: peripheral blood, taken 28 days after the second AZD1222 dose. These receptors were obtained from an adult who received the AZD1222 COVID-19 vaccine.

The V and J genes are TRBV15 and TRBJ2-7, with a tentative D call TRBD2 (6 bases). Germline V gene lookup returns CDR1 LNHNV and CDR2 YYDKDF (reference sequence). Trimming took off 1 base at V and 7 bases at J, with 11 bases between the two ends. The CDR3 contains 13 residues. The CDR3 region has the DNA TGTGCCACCAGCAGAGCTGGCAGCGGGGAGCAGTACTTC. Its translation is CATSRAGSGEQYF.

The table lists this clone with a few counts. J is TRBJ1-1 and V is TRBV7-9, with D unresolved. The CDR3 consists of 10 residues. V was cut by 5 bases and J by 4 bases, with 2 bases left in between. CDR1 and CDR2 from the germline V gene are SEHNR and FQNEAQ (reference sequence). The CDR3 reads CASSGTEAFF. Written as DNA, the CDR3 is TGTGCCAGCAGCGGCACTGAAGCTTTCTTT.

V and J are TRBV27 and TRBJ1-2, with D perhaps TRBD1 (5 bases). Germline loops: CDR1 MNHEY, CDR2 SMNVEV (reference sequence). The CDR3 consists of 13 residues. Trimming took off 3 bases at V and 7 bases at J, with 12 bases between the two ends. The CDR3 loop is CASSFGTGGGYTF. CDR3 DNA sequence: TGTGCCAGCAGTTTCGGGACCGGAGGTGGCTACACCTTC.

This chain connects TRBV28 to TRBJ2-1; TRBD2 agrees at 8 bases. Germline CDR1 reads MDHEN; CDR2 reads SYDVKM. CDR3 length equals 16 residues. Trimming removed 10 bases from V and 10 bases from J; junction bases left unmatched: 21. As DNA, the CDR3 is TGTGCCATCTCAGGAGGGGAGGCGGGGGGTGTTGGCGAGCAGTTCTTC. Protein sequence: CAISGGEAGGVGEQFF. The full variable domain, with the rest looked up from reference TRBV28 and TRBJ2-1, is DVKVTQSSRYLVKRTGEKVFLECVQDMDHENMFWYRQDPGLGLRLIYFSYDVKMKEKGDIPEGYSVSREKKERFSLILESASTNQTSMYLCAISGGEAGGVGEQFFGPGTRLTVL.

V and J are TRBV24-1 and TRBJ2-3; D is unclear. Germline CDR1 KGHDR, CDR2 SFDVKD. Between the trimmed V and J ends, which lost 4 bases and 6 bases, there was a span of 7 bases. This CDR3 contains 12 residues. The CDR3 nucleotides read TGTGCCACCAGTGACTCCGGGGATACGCAGTATTTT. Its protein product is CATSDSGDTQYF.

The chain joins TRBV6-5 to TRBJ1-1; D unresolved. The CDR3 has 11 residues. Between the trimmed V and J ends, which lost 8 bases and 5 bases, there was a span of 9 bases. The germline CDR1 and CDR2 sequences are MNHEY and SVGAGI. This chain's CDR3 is CASPNKTEAFF. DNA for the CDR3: TGTGCCAGCCCCAACAAGACTGAAGCTTTCTTT.

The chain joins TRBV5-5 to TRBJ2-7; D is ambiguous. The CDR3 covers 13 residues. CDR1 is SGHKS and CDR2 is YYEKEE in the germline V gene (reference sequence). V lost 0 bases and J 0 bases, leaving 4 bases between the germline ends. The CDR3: CASSLEVSYEQYF. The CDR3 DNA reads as TGTGCCAGCAGCTTGGAGGTCTCCTACGAGCAGTACTTC.

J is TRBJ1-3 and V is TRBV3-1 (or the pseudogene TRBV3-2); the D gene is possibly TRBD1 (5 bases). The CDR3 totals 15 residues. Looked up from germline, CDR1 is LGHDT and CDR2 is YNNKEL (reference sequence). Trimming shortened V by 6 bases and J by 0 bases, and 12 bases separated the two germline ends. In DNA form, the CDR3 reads TGTGCCAGCAGGAGTCGGGGGGGCTCTGGAAACACCATATATTTT. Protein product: CASRSRGGSGNTIYF.

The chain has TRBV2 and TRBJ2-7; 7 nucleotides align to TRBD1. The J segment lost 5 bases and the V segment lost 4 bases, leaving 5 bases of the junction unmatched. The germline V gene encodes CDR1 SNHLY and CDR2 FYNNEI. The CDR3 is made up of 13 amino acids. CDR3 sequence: CASSGADRDEQYF. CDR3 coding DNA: TGTGCCAGCAGTGGCGCCGACAGGGACGAGCAGTACTTC.

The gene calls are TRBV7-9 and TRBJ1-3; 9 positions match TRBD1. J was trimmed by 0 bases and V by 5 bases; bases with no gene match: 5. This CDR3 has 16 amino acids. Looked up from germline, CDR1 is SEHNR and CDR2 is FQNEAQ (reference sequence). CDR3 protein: CASSPPGQGSGNTIYF. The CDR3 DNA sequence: TGTGCCAGCAGCCCCCCGGGACAGGGCTCTGGAAACACCATATATTTT.

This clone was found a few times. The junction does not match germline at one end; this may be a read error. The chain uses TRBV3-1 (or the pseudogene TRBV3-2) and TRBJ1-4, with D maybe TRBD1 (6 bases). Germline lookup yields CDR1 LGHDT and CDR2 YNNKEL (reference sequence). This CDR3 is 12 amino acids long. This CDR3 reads CASSQEWGRLAF. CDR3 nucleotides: TGTGCCAGCAGCCAAGAATGGGGGCGCTTGGCTTTT.

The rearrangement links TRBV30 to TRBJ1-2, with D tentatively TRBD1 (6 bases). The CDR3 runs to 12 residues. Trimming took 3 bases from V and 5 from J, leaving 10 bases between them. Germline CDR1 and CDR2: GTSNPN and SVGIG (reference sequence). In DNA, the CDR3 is TGTGCCTGGAGCCAGGGGAATTATGGCTACACCTTC. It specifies CAWSQGNYGYTF. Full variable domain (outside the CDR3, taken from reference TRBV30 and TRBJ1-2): SQTIHQWPATLVQPVGSPLSLECTVEGTSNPNLYWYRQAAGRGLQLLFYSVGIGQISSEVPQNLSASRPQDRQFILSSKKLLLSDSGFYLCAWSQGNYGYTFGSGTRLTVV.

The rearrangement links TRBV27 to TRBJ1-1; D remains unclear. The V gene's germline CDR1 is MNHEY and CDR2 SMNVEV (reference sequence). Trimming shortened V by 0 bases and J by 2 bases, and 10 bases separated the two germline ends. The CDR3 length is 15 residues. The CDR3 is CASSLSYGGNTEAFF. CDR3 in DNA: TGTGCCAGCAGTTTATCGTATGGCGGTAACACTGAAGCTTTCTTT.

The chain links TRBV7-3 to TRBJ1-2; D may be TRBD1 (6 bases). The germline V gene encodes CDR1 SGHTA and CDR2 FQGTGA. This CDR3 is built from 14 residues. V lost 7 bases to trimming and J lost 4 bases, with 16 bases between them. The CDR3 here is CASKPAPQGYGYTF. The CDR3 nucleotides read TGTGCCAGCAAACCAGCGCCACAGGGCTATGGCTACACCTTC.

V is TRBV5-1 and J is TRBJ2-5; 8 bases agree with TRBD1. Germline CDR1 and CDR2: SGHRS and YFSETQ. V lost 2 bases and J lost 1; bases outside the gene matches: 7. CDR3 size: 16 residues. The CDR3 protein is CASSLPTGGPQETQYF. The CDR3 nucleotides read TGCGCCAGCAGCTTACCAACAGGGGGTCCCCAAGAGACCCAGTACTTC. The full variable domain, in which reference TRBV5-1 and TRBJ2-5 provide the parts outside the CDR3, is KAGVTQTPRYLIKTRGQQVTLSCSPISGHRSVSWYQQTPGQGLQFLFEYFSETQRNKGNFPGRFSGRQFSNSRSEMNVSTLELGDSALYLCASSLPTGGPQETQYFGPGTRLLVL.

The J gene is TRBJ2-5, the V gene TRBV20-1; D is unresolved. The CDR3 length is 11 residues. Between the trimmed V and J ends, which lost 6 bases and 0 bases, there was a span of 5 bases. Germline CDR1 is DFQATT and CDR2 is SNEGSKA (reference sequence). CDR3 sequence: CSAADQETQYF. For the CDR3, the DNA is TGCAGTGCCGCAGACCAAGAGACCCAGTACTTC.

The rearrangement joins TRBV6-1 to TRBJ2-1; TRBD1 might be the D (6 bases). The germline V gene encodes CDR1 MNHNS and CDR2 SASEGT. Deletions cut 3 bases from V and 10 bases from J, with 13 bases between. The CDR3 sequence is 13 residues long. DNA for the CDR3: TGTGCCAGCAGTGACCCCCAGGGACAAGAGCAGTTCTTC. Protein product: CASSDPQGQEQFF.